Listed here are 16 T cell receptor beta chains from one sample, sequenced in a study of blood T cell repertoires in COVID-19. Sequenced by immunoSEQ multiplex PCR; TCRdb stores in-frame clones only, minus some. The table shows around 230,000 clones, with roughly nine tenths occurring only once. The specimen sequenced was peripheral blood. The receptors originated from a man between 40 and 49 years old with acute or convalescent COVID-19.

On this clone itself: Other DNA sequences in this sample translate to the same CDR3. The genes are TRBV28 and TRBJ1-2; D ambiguous. Germline V gives CDR1 MDHEN, CDR2 SYDVKM. The V gene lost 8 bases and the J gene lost 5 bases, with 9 bases spanning the gap. CDR3 size: 11 residues. CDR3 loop: CASGSNYGYTF. Here the CDR3 DNA reads TGTGCCAGCGGTTCCAATTATGGCTACACCTTC.

The genes are TRBV6-1 and TRBJ2-1; 8 bases map to TRBD2. This CDR3 has 16 amino acids. Germline V gene sequence: CDR1 MNHNS, CDR2 SASEGT. J gave up 2 bases and V 2 bases, and 5 bases lay outside the gene matches. The CDR3 nucleotides are TGTGCCAGCAGTGAACCTCGGGGGGGCCCCTACAATGAGCAGTTCTTC. Encoded protein: CASSEPRGGPYNEQFF.

This chain connects TRBV6-5 to TRBJ1-5; TRBD1 matches 8 bases. J was trimmed by 5 bases and V by 6 bases; bases with no gene match: 6. The CDR3 extends over 14 amino acids. Germline V gives CDR1 MNHEY, CDR2 SVGAGI. The CDR3 DNA sequence: TGTGCCAGCAGACCCCGACAGGGGTATCAGCCCCAGCATTTT. Residues: CASRPRQGYQPQHF.

This chain joins TRBV18 and TRBJ1-3, with 8 bases matching TRBD1. This CDR3 has 14 residues. Germline-derived CDR1 and CDR2 are KGHSH and LQKENI. With V trimmed by 5 bases and J by 0 bases, 0 bases remained unmatched. CDR3 loop: CASSGTGSGNTIYF. In DNA form, the CDR3 reads TGTGCCAGCTCAGGGACAGGCTCTGGAAACACCATATATTTT.

The genes are TRBV5-5 and TRBJ1-3; no definite D call. Per the germline V gene, CDR1 is SGHKS and CDR2 is YYEKEE (reference sequence). The CDR3 runs 12 residues. The germline V and J ends were trimmed by 0 bases and 8 bases, with 6 bases remaining between them. CDR3 region: CASSLALDTIYF. The CDR3 bases are TGTGCCAGCAGCTTGGCCCTAGACACCATATATTTT.

The CDR3 DNA is TGTGCCAGCAGCTCGGCGGGGGTGATGGTTGGTAAAGAGACCCAGTACTTC. Its protein product is CASSSAGVMVGKETQYF. This chain joins TRBV11-2 and TRBJ2-5, with 7 nucleotides matching TRBD2. J lost 3 bases, V lost 4 bases, and 14 bases had no gene match. Germline assignment: CDR1 SGHAT and CDR2 FQNNGV. This CDR3 has 17 amino acids.

A single count supports this clone. The J gene is TRBJ1-4, the V gene TRBV4-1; D may be TRBD1 (6 bases). Deletions cut 3 bases from V and 6 bases from J, with 11 bases between. This CDR3 spans 14 amino acids. The germline V gene has CDR1 MGHRA and CDR2 YSYEKL. Here the CDR3 reads CASSQGATDEKLFF. The CDR3 DNA reads TGCGCCAGCAGCCAGGGGGCCACGGATGAAAAACTGTTTTTT.

This chain uses TRBV5-1 with TRBJ1-6; D remains unclear. The CDR3 totals 20 residues. V lost 0 bases to trimming and J lost 1 base, with 20 bases between them. Germline V gene lookup returns CDR1 SGHRS and CDR2 YFSETQ. DNA for the CDR3: TGCGCCAGCAGCTTGGAACGGGCAGTATCGGGAAGGTCCTATAATTCACCCCTCCACTTT. Translated, it gives CASSLERAVSGRSYNSPLHF.

The chain uses TRBV18 and TRBJ1-5; D unresolved. CDR1 KGHSH and CDR2 LQKENI come from the germline V gene. Trimming cost V 2 bases and J 6 bases, with 8 bases left between them. This CDR3 contains 13 residues. CDR3 in DNA: TGTGCCAGCTCACCAGGACTAAGTCAGCCCCAGCATTTT. Amino acids: CASSPGLSQPQHF.

The chain has TRBV6-5 and TRBJ1-2, with D perhaps TRBD1 (6 bases). V was shortened by 7 bases and J by 6 bases, with 18 bases between the two germline ends. CDR3 size: 14 residues. The V gene's germline CDR1 is MNHEY and CDR2 SVGAGI. The CDR3 DNA is TGTGCCAGCACCCCCCAGGCCAGGGGAGATGGCTACACCTTC. Translated, it gives CASTPQARGDGYTF.

The chain carries TRBV27 and TRBJ2-7; 7 bases align to TRBD1. There are 13 residues in the CDR3. V trimming: 5 bases; J trimming: 2 bases; junction bases outside the gene matches: 3. Germline CDR1 and CDR2: MNHEY and SMNVEV (reference sequence). The CDR3 reads CASSPTGPYEQYF. The CDR3 coding sequence is TGTGCCAGCAGTCCGACAGGGCCCTACGAGCAGTACTTC.

The chain employs TRBV7-9 and TRBJ1-5; no reliable D call. The V gene lost 5 bases and the J gene lost 2 bases, with 13 bases spanning the gap. CDR1 is SEHNR and CDR2 is FQNEAQ in the germline V gene (reference sequence). The CDR3 has 15 residues. The CDR3 nucleotides are TGTGCCAGCAGCGGAGGGTGGGGAGGCAATCAGCCCCAGCATTTT. Translation: CASSGGWGGNQPQHF.

This clone was found a few times. V gene TRBV5-1 combines with J gene TRBJ2-1; perhaps TRBD1 as D (5 bases). Germline V CDR1 and CDR2: SGHRS, YFSETQ. The V end was cut by 3 bases, the J end by 6 bases, with 25 bases between. The CDR3 runs to 18 residues. CDR3 DNA: TGCGCCAGCAGCTCTGGGTTGGGCAGGGCGATTTCGGGCAATGAGCAGTTCTTC. Amino acids: CASSSGLGRAISGNEQFF. Based on the CDR3 plus reference TRBV5-1 and TRBJ2-1, the full variable domain is KAGVTQTPRYLIKTRGQQVTLSCSPISGHRSVSWYQQTPGQGLQFLFEYFSETQRNKGNFPGRFSGRQFSNSRSEMNVSTLELGDSALYLCASSSGLGRAISGNEQFFGPGTRLTVL.

The gene calls are TRBV30 and TRBJ2-7; 7 nucleotides match TRBD1. The V segment lost 4 bases and the J segment 2 bases; nucleotides outside the gene matches: 5. Germline V gene sequence: CDR1 GTSNPN, CDR2 SVGIG (reference sequence). CDR3 size: 13 residues. DNA of the CDR3: TGTGCCTGGAAGGGGCAGGGGGCCTACGAGCAGTACTTC. Residues: CAWKGQGAYEQYF.

This clone was detected only once. The chain employs TRBV28 and TRBJ2-2; TRBD2 matches 8 bases. Losses at the gene ends were 6 bases for V and 4 bases for J; bases not matched to a gene: 13. Germline lookup yields CDR1 MDHEN and CDR2 SYDVKM. The CDR3 spans 17 residues. CDR3 DNA: TGTGCCAGCAGCCAGGGGTTGGGACTAGAGATCACCGGGGAGCTGTTTTTT. As protein: CASSQGLGLEITGELFF.

Many counts were recorded for this clone. The chain employs TRBV4-1 and TRBJ1-1; 10 bases are a match to TRBD1. Germline CDR1 reads MGHRA; CDR2 reads YSYEKL. V was clipped by 1 base and J by 0 bases; unmatched bases: 2. This CDR3 has 16 amino acids. CDR3 loop: CASSQGTGGMNTEAFF. CDR3 in DNA: TGCGCCAGCAGCCAAGGGACAGGGGGAATGAACACTGAAGCTTTCTTT.